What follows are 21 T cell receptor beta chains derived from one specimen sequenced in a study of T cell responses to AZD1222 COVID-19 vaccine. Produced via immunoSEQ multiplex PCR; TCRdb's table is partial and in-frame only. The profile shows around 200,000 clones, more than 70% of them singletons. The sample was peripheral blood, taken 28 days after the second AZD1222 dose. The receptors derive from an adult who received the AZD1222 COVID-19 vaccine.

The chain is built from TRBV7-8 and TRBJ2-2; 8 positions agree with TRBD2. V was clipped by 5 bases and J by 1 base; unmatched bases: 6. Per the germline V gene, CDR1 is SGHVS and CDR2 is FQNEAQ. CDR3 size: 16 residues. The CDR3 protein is CASSHHGGVNTGELFF. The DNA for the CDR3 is TGTGCCAGCAGCCACCACGGGGGGGTGAACACCGGGGAGCTGTTTTTT.

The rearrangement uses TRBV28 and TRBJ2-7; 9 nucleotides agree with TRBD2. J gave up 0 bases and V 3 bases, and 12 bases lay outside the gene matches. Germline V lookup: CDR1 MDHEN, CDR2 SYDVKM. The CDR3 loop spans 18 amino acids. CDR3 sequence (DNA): TGTGCCAGCAGTTTTCTCCTCGAACTAGCGGGCTACTCCTACGAGCAGTACTTC. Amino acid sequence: CASSFLLELAGYSYEQYF.

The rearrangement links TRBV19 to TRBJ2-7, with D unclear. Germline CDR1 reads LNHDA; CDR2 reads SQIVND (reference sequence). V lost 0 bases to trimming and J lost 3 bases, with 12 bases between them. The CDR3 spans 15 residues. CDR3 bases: TGTGCCAGTAGTATAGAGGACGGAAGGGTCTACGAGCAGTACTTC. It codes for CASSIEDGRVYEQYF.

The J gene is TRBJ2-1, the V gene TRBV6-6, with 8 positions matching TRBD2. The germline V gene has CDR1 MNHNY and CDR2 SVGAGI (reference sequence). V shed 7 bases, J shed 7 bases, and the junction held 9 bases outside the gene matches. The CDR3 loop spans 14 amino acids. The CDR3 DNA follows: TGTGCCAGCATGAGCAGCGGGAGTGGGAATGAGCAGTTCTTC. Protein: CASMSSGSGNEQFF.

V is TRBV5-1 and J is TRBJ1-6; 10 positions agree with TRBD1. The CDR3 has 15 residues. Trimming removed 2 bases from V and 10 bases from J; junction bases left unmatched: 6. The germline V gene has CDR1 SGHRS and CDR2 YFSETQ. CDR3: CASSLDRGPSSPLHF. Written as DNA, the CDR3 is TGCGCCAGCAGCTTAGACAGGGGGCCGTCCTCACCCCTCCACTTT.

The CDR3 here is CASSLVGGTEAFF. The CDR3 region has the DNA TGTGCCAGCAGCTTAGTAGGGGGCACTGAAGCTTTCTTT. The genes are TRBV11-2 and TRBJ1-1; D is perhaps TRBD1 (6 bases). V was clipped by 1 base and J by 4 bases, with 7 bases between them. The germline gives CDR1 SGHAT, CDR2 FQNNGV. CDR3 size: 13 residues.

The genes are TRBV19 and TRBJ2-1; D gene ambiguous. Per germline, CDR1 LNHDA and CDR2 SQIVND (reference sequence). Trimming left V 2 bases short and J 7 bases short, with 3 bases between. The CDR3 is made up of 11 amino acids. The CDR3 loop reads CASSIPNEQFF. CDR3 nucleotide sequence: TGTGCCAGTAGTATACCAAATGAGCAGTTCTTC.

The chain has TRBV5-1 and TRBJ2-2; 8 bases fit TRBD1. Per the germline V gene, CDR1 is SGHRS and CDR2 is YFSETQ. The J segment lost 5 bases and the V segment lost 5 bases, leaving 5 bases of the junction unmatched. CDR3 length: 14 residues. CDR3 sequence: CASSQGASTGELFF. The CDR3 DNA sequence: TGCGCCAGCAGTCAGGGGGCCTCGACCGGGGAGCTGTTTTTT.

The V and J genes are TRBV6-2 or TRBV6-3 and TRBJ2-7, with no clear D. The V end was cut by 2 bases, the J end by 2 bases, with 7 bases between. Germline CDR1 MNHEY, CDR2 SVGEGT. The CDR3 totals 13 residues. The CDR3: CASSYDGPYEQYF. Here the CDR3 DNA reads TGTGCCAGCAGTTACGACGGTCCCTACGAGCAGTACTTC.

For the CDR3, the DNA is TGTGCCAGTAGCCCCGCCGGCGCAGATACGCAGTATTTT. This translates into CASSPAGADTQYF. J is TRBJ2-3 and V is TRBV19, with D hard to call. V lost 6 bases and J lost 4, with 11 bases in between. The CDR3 consists of 13 residues. The germline V gene encodes CDR1 LNHDA and CDR2 SQIVND (reference sequence). Looking up the rest from reference TRBV19 and TRBJ2-3 gives the full variable domain: DGGITQSPKYLFRKEGQNVTLSCEQNLNHDAMYWYRQDPGQGLRLIYYSQIVNDFQKGDIAEGYSVSREKKESFPLTVTSAQKNPTAFYLCASSPAGADTQYFGPGTRLTVL.

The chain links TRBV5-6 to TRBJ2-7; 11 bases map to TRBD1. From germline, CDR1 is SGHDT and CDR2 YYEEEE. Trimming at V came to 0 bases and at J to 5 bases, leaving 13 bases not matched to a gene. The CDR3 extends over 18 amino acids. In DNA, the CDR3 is TGTGCCAGCAGCTTGGGGCCAGGGACAGGGGGATTGTGGGACGAGCAGTACTTC. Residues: CASSLGPGTGGLWDEQYF.

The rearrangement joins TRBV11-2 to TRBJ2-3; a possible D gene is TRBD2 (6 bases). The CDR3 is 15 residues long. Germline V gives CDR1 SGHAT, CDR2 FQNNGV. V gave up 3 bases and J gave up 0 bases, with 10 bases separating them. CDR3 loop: CASSLGSGSTDTQYF. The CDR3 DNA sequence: TGTGCCAGCAGCTTGGGTAGCGGCAGCACAGATACGCAGTATTTT. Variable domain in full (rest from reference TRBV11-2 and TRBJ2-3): EAGVAQSPRYKIIEKRQSVAFWCNPISGHATLYWYQQILGQGPKLLIQFQNNGVVDDSQLPKDRFSAERLKGVDSTLKIQPAKLEDSAVYLCASSLGSGSTDTQYFGPGTRLTVL.

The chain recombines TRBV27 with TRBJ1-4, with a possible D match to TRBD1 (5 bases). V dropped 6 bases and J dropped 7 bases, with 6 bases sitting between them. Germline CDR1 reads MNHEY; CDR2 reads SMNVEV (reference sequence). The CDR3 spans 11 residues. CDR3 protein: CASRRGEKLFF. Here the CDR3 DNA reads TGTGCCAGCAGGAGGGGTGAAAAACTGTTTTTT.

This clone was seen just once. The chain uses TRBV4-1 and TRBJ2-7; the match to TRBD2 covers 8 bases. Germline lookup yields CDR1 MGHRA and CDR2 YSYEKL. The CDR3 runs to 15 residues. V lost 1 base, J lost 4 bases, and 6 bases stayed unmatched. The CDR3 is CASSQGGSGTYEQYF. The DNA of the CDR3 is TGCGCCAGCAGCCAAGGGGGTAGCGGGACTTACGAGCAGTACTTC.

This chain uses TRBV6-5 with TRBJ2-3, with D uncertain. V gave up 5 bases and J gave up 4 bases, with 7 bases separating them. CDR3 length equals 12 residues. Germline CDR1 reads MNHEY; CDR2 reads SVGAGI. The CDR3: CASSQTPDTQYF. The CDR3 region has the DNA TGTGCCAGCAGTCAGACGCCAGATACGCAGTATTTT.

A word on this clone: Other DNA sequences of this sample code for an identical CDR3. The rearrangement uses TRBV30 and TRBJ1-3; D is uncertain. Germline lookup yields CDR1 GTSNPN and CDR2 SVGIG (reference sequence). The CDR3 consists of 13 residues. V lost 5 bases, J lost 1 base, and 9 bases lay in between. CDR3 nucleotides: TGTGCCTGGTCGGGGTCTTCTGGAAACACCATATATTTT. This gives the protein CAWSGSSGNTIYF. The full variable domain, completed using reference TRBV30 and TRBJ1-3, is SQTIHQWPATLVQPVGSPLSLECTVEGTSNPNLYWYRQAAGRGLQLLFYSVGIGQISSEVPQNLSASRPQDRQFILSSKKLLLSDSGFYLCAWSGSSGNTIYFGEGSWLTVV.

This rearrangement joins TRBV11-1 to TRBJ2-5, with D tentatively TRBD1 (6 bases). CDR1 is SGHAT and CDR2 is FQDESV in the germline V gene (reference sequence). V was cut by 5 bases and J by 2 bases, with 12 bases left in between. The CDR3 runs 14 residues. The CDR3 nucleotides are TGTGCCAGCAGCCCGACGGACAGACAAGAGACCCAGTACTTC. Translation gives CASSPTDRQETQYF.

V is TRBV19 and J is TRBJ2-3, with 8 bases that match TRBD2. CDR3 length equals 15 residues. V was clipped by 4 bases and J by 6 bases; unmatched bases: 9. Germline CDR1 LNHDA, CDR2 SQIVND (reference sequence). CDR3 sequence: CASSTDGRGYDTQYF. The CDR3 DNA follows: TGTGCCAGTAGTACGGACGGGAGGGGGTACGATACGCAGTATTTT.

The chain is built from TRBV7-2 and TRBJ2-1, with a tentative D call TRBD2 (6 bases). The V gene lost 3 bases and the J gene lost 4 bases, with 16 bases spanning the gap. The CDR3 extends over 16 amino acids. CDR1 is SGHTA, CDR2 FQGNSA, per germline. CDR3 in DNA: TGTGCCAGCAGCTTCGGCAACCGTGGGGGGTACAATGAGCAGTTCTTC. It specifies CASSFGNRGGYNEQFF.

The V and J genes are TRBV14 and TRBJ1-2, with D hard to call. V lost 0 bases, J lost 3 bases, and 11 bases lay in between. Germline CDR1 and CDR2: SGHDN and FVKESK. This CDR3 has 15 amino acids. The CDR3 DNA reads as TGTGCCAGCAGCCAAGATCTTCCGGCCCACTATGGCTACACCTTC. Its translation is CASSQDLPAHYGYTF.

In nucleotides, the CDR3 is TGCGCCAGCAGGAGTGACAGGGTAACCAATCAGCCCCAGCATTTT. This gives the protein CASRSDRVTNQPQHF. The V call is TRBV4-1, the J call TRBJ1-5; TRBD1 aligns across 7 bases. Germline V gene data show CDR1 as MGHRA and CDR2 as YSYEKL. The CDR3 extends over 15 amino acids. V gave up 6 bases and J gave up 3 bases; unmatched junction bases: 8.